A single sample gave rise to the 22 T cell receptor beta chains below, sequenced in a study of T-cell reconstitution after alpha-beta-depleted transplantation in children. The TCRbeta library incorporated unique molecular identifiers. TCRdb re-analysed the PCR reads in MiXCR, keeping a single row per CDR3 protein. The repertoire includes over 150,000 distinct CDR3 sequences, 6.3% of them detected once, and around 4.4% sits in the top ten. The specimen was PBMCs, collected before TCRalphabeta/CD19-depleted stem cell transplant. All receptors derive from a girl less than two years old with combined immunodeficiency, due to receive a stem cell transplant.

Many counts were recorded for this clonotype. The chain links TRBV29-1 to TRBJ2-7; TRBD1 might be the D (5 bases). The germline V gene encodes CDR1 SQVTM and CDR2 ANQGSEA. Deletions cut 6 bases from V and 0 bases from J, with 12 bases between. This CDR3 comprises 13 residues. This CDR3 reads CSVEKDTSYEQYF. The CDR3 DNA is TGCAGCGTCGAGAAGGACACCTCCTACGAGCAGTACTTC.

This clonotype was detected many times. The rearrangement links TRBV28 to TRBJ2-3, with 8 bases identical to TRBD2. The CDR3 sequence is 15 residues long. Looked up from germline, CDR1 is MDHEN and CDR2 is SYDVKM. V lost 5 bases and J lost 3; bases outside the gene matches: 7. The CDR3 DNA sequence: TGTGCCAGCAGTCCCCCGGGACTAGGGACAGATACGCAGTATTTT. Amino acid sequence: CASSPPGLGTDTQYF. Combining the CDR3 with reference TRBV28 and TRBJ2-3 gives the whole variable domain DVKVTQSSRYLVKRTGEKVFLECVQDMDHENMFWYRQDPGLGLRLIYFSYDVKMKEKGDIPEGYSVSREKKERFSLILESASTNQTSMYLCASSPPGLGTDTQYFGPGTRLTVL.

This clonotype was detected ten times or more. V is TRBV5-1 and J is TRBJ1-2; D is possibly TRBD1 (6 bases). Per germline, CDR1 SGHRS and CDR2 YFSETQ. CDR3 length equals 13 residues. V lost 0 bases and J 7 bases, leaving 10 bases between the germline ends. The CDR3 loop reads CASSLATGFGYTF. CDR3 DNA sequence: TGCGCCAGCAGCTTGGCCACAGGGTTTGGCTACACCTTC.

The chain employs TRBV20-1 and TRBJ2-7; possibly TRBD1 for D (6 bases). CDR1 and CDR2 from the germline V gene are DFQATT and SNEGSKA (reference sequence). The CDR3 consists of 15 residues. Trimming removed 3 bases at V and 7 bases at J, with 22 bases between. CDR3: CSARDRDIRAEEQYF. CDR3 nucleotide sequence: TGCAGTGCTAGGGACCGGGACATAAGGGCGGAGGAGCAGTACTTC.

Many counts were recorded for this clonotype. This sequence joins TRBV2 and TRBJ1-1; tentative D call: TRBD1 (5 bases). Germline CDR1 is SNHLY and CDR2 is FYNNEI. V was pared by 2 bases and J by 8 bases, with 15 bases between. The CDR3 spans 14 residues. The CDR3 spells CASSEFFKGREAFF. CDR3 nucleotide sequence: TGTGCCAGCAGTGAATTCTTTAAGGGACGCGAAGCTTTCTTT.

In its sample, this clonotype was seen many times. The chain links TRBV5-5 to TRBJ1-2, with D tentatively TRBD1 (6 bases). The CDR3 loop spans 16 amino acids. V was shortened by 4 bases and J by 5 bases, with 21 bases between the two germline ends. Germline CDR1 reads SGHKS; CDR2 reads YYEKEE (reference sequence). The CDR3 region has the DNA TGTGCCAGCAGCCCTCCGGGACACCCTATCGCATATGGCTACACCTTC. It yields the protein CASSPPGHPIAYGYTF.

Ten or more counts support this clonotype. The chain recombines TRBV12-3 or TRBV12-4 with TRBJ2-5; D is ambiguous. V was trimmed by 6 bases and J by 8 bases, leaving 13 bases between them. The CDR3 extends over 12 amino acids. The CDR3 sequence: CASSPALGTQYF. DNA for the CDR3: TGTGCCAGCAGCCCTGCCTTAGGCACCCAGTACTTC.

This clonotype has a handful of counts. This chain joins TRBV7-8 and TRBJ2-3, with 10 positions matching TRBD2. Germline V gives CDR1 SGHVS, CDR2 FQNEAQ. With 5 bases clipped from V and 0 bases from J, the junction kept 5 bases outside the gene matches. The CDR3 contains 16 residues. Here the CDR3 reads CASSATSGESTDTQYF. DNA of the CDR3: TGTGCCAGCAGCGCAACTAGCGGGGAAAGCACAGATACGCAGTATTTT.

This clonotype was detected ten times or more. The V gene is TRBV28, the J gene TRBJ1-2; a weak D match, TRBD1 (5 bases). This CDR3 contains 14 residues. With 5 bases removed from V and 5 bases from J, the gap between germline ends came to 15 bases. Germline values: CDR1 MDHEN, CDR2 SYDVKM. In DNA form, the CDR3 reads TGTGCCAGCAGTCCGGACATCAGCCGTTATGGCTACACCTTC. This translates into CASSPDISRYGYTF.

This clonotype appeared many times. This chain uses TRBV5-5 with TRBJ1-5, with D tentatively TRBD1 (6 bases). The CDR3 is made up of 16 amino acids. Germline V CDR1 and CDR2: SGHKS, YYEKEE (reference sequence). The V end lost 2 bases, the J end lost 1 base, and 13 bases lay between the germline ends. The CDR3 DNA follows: TGTGCCAGCAGCTTTAACCGACAGGCGAGCAATCAGCCCCAGCATTTT. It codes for CASSFNRQASNQPQHF. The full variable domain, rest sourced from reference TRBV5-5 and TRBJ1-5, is DAGVTQSPTHLIKTRGQQVTLRCSPISGHKSVSWYQQVLGQGPQFIFQYYEKEERGRGNFPDRFSARQFPNYSSELNVNALLLGDSALYLCASSFNRQASNQPQHFGDGTRLSIL.

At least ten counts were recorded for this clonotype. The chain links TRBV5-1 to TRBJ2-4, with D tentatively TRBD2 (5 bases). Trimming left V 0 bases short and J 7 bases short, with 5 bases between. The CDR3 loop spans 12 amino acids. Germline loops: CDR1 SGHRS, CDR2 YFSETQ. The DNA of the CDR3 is TGCGCCAGCAGCTTGGCGGGGAACATTCAGTACTTC. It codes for CASSLAGNIQYF.

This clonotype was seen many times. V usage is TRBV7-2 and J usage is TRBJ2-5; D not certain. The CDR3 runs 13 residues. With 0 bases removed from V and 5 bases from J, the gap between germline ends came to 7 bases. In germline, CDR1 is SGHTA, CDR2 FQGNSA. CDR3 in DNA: TGTGCCAGCAGCTTAGCATATTCCGAGACCCAGTACTTC. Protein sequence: CASSLAYSETQYF.

The chain's CDR3 is CASSRLLDRGLGVAYEQYF. The CDR3 nucleotides read TGCGCCAGCAGCCGATTGCTCGACAGGGGGCTAGGAGTCGCCTACGAGCAGTACTTC. This chain joins TRBV4-3 and TRBJ2-7; 10 nucleotides align to TRBD1. The germline V gene encodes CDR1 LGHNA and CDR2 YSLEER. The junction had 17 bases not matched to a gene; V was cut back by 4 bases and J by 2 bases. The CDR3 runs to 19 residues.

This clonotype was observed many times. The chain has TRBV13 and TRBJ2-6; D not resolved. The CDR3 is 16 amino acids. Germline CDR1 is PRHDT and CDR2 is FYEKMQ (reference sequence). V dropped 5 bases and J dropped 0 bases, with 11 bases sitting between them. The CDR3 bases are TGTGCCAGCAGCCGAACCACGGCCTCTGGGGCCAACGTCCTGACTTTC. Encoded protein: CASSRTTASGANVLTF.

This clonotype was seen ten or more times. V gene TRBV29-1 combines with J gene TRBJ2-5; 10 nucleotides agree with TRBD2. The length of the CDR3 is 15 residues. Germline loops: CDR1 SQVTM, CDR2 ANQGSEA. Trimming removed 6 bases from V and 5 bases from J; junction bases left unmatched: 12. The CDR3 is CSVDRTSGGGETQYF. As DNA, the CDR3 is TGCAGCGTCGACCGGACTAGCGGAGGGGGGGAGACCCAGTACTTC.

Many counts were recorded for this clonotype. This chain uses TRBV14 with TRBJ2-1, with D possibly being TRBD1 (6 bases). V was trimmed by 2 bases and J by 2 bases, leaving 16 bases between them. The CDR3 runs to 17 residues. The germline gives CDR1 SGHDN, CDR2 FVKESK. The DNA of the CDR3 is TGTGCCAGCAGCCAACAAACTCGGGACACCCCCTACAATGAGCAGTTCTTC. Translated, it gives CASSQQTRDTPYNEQFF.

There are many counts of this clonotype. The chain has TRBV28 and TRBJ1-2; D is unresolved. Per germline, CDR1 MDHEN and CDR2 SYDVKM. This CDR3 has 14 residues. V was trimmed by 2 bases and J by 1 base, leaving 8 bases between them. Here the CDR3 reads CASSLLHLNYGYTF. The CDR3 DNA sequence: TGTGCCAGCAGTTTACTTCATCTTAACTATGGCTACACCTTC.

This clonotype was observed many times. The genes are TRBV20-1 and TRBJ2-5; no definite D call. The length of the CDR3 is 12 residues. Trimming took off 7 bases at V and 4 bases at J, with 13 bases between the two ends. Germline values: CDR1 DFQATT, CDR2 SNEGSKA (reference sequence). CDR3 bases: TGCAGTGTCGCGATCGGATCAGAGACCCAGTACTTC. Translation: CSVAIGSETQYF.

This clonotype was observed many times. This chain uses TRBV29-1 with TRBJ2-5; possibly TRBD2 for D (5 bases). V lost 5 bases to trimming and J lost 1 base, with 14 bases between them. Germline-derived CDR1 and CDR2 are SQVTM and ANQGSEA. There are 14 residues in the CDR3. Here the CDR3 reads CSVTGTGIQETQYF. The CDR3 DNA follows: TGCAGCGTTACGGGAACTGGGATCCAAGAGACCCAGTACTTC.

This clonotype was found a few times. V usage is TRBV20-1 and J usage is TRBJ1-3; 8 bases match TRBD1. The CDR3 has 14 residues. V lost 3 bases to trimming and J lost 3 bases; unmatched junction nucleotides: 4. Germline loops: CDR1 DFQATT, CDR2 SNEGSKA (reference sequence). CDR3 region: CSARWTGSGNTIYF. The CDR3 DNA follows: TGCAGTGCTAGGTGGACAGGGAGTGGAAACACCATATATTTT.

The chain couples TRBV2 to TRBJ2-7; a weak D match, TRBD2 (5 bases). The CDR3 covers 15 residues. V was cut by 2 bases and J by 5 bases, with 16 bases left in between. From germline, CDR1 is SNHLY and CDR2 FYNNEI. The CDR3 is CASSELRTPGNEQYF. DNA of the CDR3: TGTGCCAGCAGTGAACTTCGGACTCCCGGGAACGAGCAGTACTTC. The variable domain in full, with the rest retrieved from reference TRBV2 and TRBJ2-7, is EPEVTQTPSHQVTQMGQEVILRCVPISNHLYFYWYRQILGQKVEFLVSFYNNEISEKSEIFDDQFSVERPDGSNFTLKIRSTKLEDSAMYFCASSELRTPGNEQYFGPGTRLTVT.

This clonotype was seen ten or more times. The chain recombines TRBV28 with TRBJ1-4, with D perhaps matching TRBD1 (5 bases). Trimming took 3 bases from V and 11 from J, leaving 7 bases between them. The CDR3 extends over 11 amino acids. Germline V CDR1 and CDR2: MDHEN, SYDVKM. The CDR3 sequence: CASSFEGKLFF. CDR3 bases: TGTGCCAGCAGTTTTGAGGGGAAACTGTTTTTT.